This T cell receptor beta chain was recorded in a study of blood T cell repertoires in COVID-19. Turning to the study itself: Whether acute or convalescent, the COVID-19 samples came from the United States, Italy and Spain. PBMCs, B-cell-depleted T cells, or T cells provided the cDNA or gDNA that made up the material.

Trimming removed 9 bases at V and 7 bases at J, with 15 bases between. CDR1 is LGHDT, CDR2 YNNKEL, per germline (reference sequence). The CDR3 is 13 residues long. Original data processing: Estimation of nucleated cell counts was performed using reference gene primer amplification. The protocol was immunoSEQ multiplex PCR, while the TCRdb copy is restricted to in-frame clones and leaves out a portion. V and J calls and clone size are given by that table; D and trimming were obtained from the DNA. In the table there are some 80,000 clones, 79% of which are singletons. The chain carries TRBV3-1 (or the pseudogene TRBV3-2) and TRBJ1-4, with D unresolved. Sequences were obtained from peripheral blood. The receptor comes from a woman of 80 years or more with active or convalescent COVID-19. The CDR3 nucleotides are TGTGCCAGTGGGGAGGGAAGAAGTGAAAAACTGTTTTTT. Protein product: CASGEGRSEKLFF.